These 27 T cell receptor beta chains came from one sample sequenced in a study of T cell responses to AZD1222 COVID-19 vaccine. Measured with immunoSEQ multiplex PCR; TCRdb has only the in-frame clones, and not every one. The sample consists of about 140,000 clones, more than 70% of them appearing once. The sample here was peripheral blood, taken 28 days after the second AZD1222 dose. The receptors shown here come from an adult who received the AZD1222 COVID-19 vaccine.

The chain joins TRBV5-1 to TRBJ1-1, with 7 bases fitting TRBD1. V dropped 0 bases and J dropped 1; count of bases not matched to a gene: 0. The CDR3 contains 14 residues. Germline V gene data show CDR1 as SGHRS and CDR2 as YFSETQ. The DNA for the CDR3 is TGCGCCAGCAGCTTGGGGGACAGGAACACTGAAGCTTTCTTT. Translating it yields CASSLGDRNTEAFF.

The V and J genes are TRBV30 and TRBJ2-7, with 8 nucleotides matching TRBD2. This CDR3 region has 15 residues. Germline V gene data show CDR1 as GTSNPN and CDR2 as SVGIG (reference sequence). V was clipped by 0 bases and J by 4 bases; unmatched bases: 8. In DNA, the CDR3 is TGTGCCTGGAGTGTACGAGGAGCGGGAGTATACGAGCAGTACTTC. It translates to CAWSVRGAGVYEQYF.

This chain uses TRBV6-2 or TRBV6-3 with TRBJ1-2; 8 bases agree with TRBD1. In germline, CDR1 is MNHEY, CDR2 SVGEGT. Germline trimming cut 5 bases from V and 0 bases from J; bases unmatched to any gene: 2. This CDR3 has 14 amino acids. The CDR3 region has the DNA TGTGCCAGCAGTCGGACAGGGACTAACTATGGCTACACCTTC. This sequence encodes CASSRTGTNYGYTF.

The rearrangement links TRBV4-1 to TRBJ2-1; 14 positions agree with TRBD2. Germline CDR1 and CDR2: MGHRA and YSYEKL. The V segment lost 4 bases and the J segment 0 bases; nucleotides outside the gene matches: 8. This CDR3 has 19 residues. CDR3 sequence reads: CASSPRGLAGVSSYNEQFF. The CDR3 DNA follows: TGCGCCAGCAGCCCCCGGGGACTAGCGGGAGTGAGCTCCTACAATGAGCAGTTCTTC.

V is TRBV27 and J is TRBJ2-4, with D unresolved. CDR3 length equals 18 residues. Germline CDR1 and CDR2: MNHEY and SMNVEV (reference sequence). The ends were cut back, 2 bases at V and 0 bases at J, with 17 bases in the middle. The CDR3 sequence is CASSLRADKLLAKNIQYF. As DNA, the CDR3 is TGTGCCAGCAGTTTAAGGGCAGACAAATTGTTAGCCAAAAACATTCAGTACTTC.

CDR3 DNA: TGTGCCAGTAGCGTTAGACCGGGGGATGGCTACACCTTC. It is translated as CASSVRPGDGYTF. This chain links TRBV19 with TRBJ1-2; weak D call: TRBD1 (5 bases). The length of the CDR3 is 13 residues. Germline values: CDR1 LNHDA, CDR2 SQIVND (reference sequence). The ends were cut back, 6 bases at V and 6 bases at J, with 14 bases in the middle.

CDR3 DNA sequence: TGTGCCAGCAGTTCTGAGACAACGAACACCGGGGAGCTGTTTTTT. Translating it yields CASSSETTNTGELFF. The chain has TRBV28 and TRBJ2-2, with D unclear. Germline CDR1 MDHEN, CDR2 SYDVKM. V was shortened by 4 bases and J by 0 bases, with 9 bases between the two germline ends. The CDR3 runs to 15 residues.

V usage is TRBV7-2 and J usage is TRBJ1-1, with 11 bases identical to TRBD1. Trimming removed 7 bases from V and 7 bases from J; junction bases left unmatched: 8. Germline V lookup: CDR1 SGHTA, CDR2 FQGNSA. This CDR3 has 14 amino acids. The CDR3 here is CASNKDRGLGEAFF. CDR3 in DNA: TGTGCCAGCAACAAGGACAGGGGGCTTGGTGAAGCTTTCTTT.

J is TRBJ1-5 and V is TRBV19; TRBD1 is a possible D gene (6 bases). V lost 1 base to trimming and J lost 4 bases, with 17 bases between them. The germline V gene has CDR1 LNHDA and CDR2 SQIVND (reference sequence). CDR3 size: 17 residues. CDR3 nucleotide sequence: TGTGCCAGTAGTATAGCCCGGGGGGCCAAAGGGAATCAGCCCCAGCATTTT. Translating it yields CASSIARGAKGNQPQHF.

CDR3 region: CASSSGDRGYEQYF. The CDR3 bases are TGTGCCAGCAGCTCCGGGGACAGGGGCTACGAGCAGTACTTC. J is TRBJ2-7 and V is TRBV9; 10 bases are a match to TRBD1. Germline-derived CDR1 and CDR2 are SGDLS and YYNGEE. The CDR3 has 14 residues. V lost 4 bases and J lost 3; bases outside the gene matches: 4.

The chain links TRBV7-6 to TRBJ2-1; 8 bases are shared with TRBD1. The CDR3 is 15 amino acids. The germline gives CDR1 SGHVS, CDR2 FNYEAQ. V was pared by 5 bases and J by 7 bases, with 10 bases of the junction left unmatched. CDR3 bases: TGTGCCAGCAGCCCCAGGGGGCGTTGGTTAAATGAGCAGTTCTTC. As protein: CASSPRGRWLNEQFF.

The gene calls are TRBV5-1 and TRBJ1-1; TRBD1 matches 9 bases. The ends lost 4 bases at V and 4 bases at J; junction bases unmatched: 5. Per germline, CDR1 SGHRS and CDR2 YFSETQ. This CDR3 is 14 amino acids long. The CDR3 loop is CASSRQGEVTEAFF. The CDR3 DNA sequence: TGCGCCAGCAGCCGACAGGGGGAGGTCACTGAAGCTTTCTTT.

V gene TRBV4-1 combines with J gene TRBJ2-7; possible D gene TRBD1, 6 bases. The CDR3 contains 16 residues. Germline assignment: CDR1 MGHRA and CDR2 YSYEKL. Trimming took 0 bases from V and 3 from J, leaving 15 bases between them. The CDR3 here is CASSQDRLGHYYEQYF. The CDR3, as DNA: TGCGCCAGCAGCCAAGATCGCCTGGGACACTACTACGAGCAGTACTTC.

The gene calls are TRBV23-1 and TRBJ2-5, with D tentatively TRBD2 (5 bases). TRBV23-1 is an ORF, with its function uncertain. V was clipped by 6 bases and J by 1 base, with 18 bases between them. The CDR3 covers 16 residues. CDR3 sequence (DNA): TGCGCCAGCAGGAGGGCCGCACGGAGAACCCAAGAGACCCAGTACTTC. Translation: CASRRAARRTQETQYF.

V is TRBV5-6 and J is TRBJ2-2; a weak D match, TRBD1 (6 bases). Germline CDR1 is SGHDT and CDR2 is YYEEEE. Trimming shortened V by 1 base and J by 5 bases, and 12 bases separated the two germline ends. The CDR3 runs 15 residues. CDR3 residues: CASSLSTGWTGELFF. In nucleotides, the CDR3 is TGTGCCAGCAGCTTGAGTACAGGGTGGACCGGGGAGCTGTTTTTT.

The rearrangement links TRBV3-1 (or the pseudogene TRBV3-2) to TRBJ1-5; TRBD1 matches 11 bases. The CDR3 contains 16 residues. Looked up from germline, CDR1 is LGHDT and CDR2 is YNNKEL (reference sequence). Germline trimming cut 1 base from V and 5 bases from J; bases unmatched to any gene: 4. The CDR3 reads CASSQGTGGLHQPQHF. The DNA of the CDR3 is TGTGCCAGCAGCCAAGGGACAGGGGGCTTGCATCAGCCCCAGCATTTT.

The chain links TRBV28 to TRBJ2-7, with D perhaps matching TRBD2 (5 bases). With 6 bases removed from V and 4 bases from J, the gap between germline ends came to 16 bases. Germline V CDR1 and CDR2: MDHEN, SYDVKM. This CDR3 comprises 14 residues. CDR3: CASSSTGGLYEQYF. DNA for the CDR3: TGTGCCAGCAGCTCCACCGGCGGGCTTTACGAGCAGTACTTC.

The V call is TRBV6-6, the J call TRBJ2-2, with TRBD2 matching over 7 bases. The CDR3 is 14 residues long. CDR1 and CDR2 (germline): MNHNY, SVGAGI (reference sequence). The V gene end was trimmed by 5 bases and the J gene end by 1 base; junction bases not matched to a gene: 1. The CDR3 protein is CASSRTRNTGELFF. The CDR3, as DNA: TGTGCCAGCAGTCGGACTAGGAACACCGGGGAGCTGTTTTTT.

The chain recombines TRBV6-5 with TRBJ2-7; D remains unclear. In germline, CDR1 is MNHEY, CDR2 SVGAGI. The length of the CDR3 is 11 residues. Trimming stripped 6 bases from V and 5 bases from J, with 8 bases between. The CDR3 nucleotides read TGTGCCAGCAGAGGGATCCACGAGCAGTACTTC. Translating it yields CASRGIHEQYF.

This clone was found once. The rearrangement uses TRBV20-1 and TRBJ1-3, with D perhaps TRBD1 (6 bases). Germline assignment: CDR1 DFQATT and CDR2 SNEGSKA (reference sequence). CDR3 size: 13 residues. V lost 3 bases to trimming and J lost 3 bases, with 9 bases between them. CDR3 DNA: TGCAGTGCTAGTACCAGGGGTGGAAACACCATATATTTT. Amino acid sequence: CSASTRGGNTIYF.

The gene calls are TRBV6-6 and TRBJ2-7; 9 nucleotides align to TRBD1. CDR1 is MNHNY and CDR2 is SVGAGI in the germline V gene (reference sequence). CDR3 length equals 15 residues. The J segment lost 1 base and the V segment lost 2 bases, leaving 3 bases of the junction unmatched. CDR3 in DNA: TGTGCCAGCAGTTACGACAGGGGGGGTTCCTACGAGCAGTACTTC. Its protein product is CASSYDRGGSYEQYF.

This clone was counted once. The rearrangement links TRBV12-3 or TRBV12-4 to TRBJ1-2; D gene uncertain. Trimming took off 5 bases at V and 2 bases at J, with 6 bases between the two ends. CDR3 length equals 12 residues. This chain's CDR3 is CASSLGNYGYTF. The CDR3 DNA reads as TGTGCCAGCAGTCTGGGGAACTATGGCTACACCTTC.

This clone was observed a single time. This sequence joins TRBV10-2 and TRBJ2-3, with D unresolved. The CDR3 runs to 11 residues. The V end was cut by 6 bases, the J end by 2 bases, with 3 bases between. Germline-derived CDR1 and CDR2 are WSHSY and SAAADI. CDR3 sequence (DNA): TGCGCCAGCAGAACCACAGATACGCAGTATTTT. It encodes CASRTTDTQYF.

The chain carries TRBV7-2 and TRBJ2-7; D unclear. The CDR3 runs to 11 residues. The ends were cut back, 6 bases at V and 5 bases at J, with 8 bases in the middle. Per germline, CDR1 SGHTA and CDR2 FQGNSA. The CDR3 region is CASSFGHEQYF. CDR3 nucleotide sequence: TGTGCCAGCAGTTTTGGACACGAGCAGTACTTC.

The rearrangement links TRBV5-6 to TRBJ2-1, with 7 bases identical to TRBD1. Germline lookup yields CDR1 SGHDT and CDR2 YYEEEE. V was pared by 2 bases and J by 4 bases, with 12 bases of the junction left unmatched. The CDR3 contains 17 residues. The CDR3 DNA follows: TGTGCCAGCAGCTTCCCCAATCCCCGGGACAGATACAATGAGCAGTTCTTC. Amino acids: CASSFPNPRDRYNEQFF.

The rearrangement joins TRBV2 to TRBJ1-1; weak D call: TRBD1 (6 bases). This CDR3 spans 16 amino acids. In germline, CDR1 is SNHLY, CDR2 FYNNEI. Between the trimmed V and J ends, which lost 7 bases and 2 bases, there was a span of 20 bases. The CDR3 spells CASIGGYRAQNTEAFF. Here the CDR3 DNA reads TGTGCCAGCATAGGAGGTTACAGGGCTCAAAACACTGAAGCTTTCTTT. Complete variable domain (other parts from reference TRBV2 and TRBJ1-1): EPEVTQTPSHQVTQMGQEVILRCVPISNHLYFYWYRQILGQKVEFLVSFYNNEISEKSEIFDDQFSVERPDGSNFTLKIRSTKLEDSAMYFCASIGGYRAQNTEAFFGQGTRLTVV.

V is TRBV21-1 and J is TRBJ2-5; the tabulated D call, TRBD2, remains unverified against the DNA. TRBV21-1 is annotated as a pseudogene. CDR3 length: 20 residues. The CDR3 region is CASSKFLPGGEISGTETQYF. The CDR3 coding sequence is TGTGCCAGCAGCAAATTTCTTCCGGGGGGCGAAATCAGTGGGACTGAGACCCAGTACTTC.